The 9 T cell receptor beta chains reported below all come from one sample, sequenced in a study of control samples from healthy donors and cancer patients. Profiled with immunoSEQ multiplex PCR; TCRdb holds only in-frame clones, not every one. This sample yields over 90,000 clones, of which roughly 91% are seen a single time; approximately 20% belongs to the top ten. Sequencing was performed on PBMCs. The receptors derive from a man in his sixties with lung cancer.

The chain links TRBV5-4 to TRBJ1-2, with D possibly TRBD1 on 6 matching bases. V was pared by 2 bases and J by 3 bases, with 8 bases between. The CDR3 consists of 13 residues. Germline V gene sequence: CDR1 SGHNT, CDR2 YYREEE (reference sequence). The CDR3, as DNA: TGTGCCAGCAGCTTAGGGGGAGACTATGGCTACACCTTC. This sequence encodes CASSLGGDYGYTF.

This sequence joins TRBV6-1 and TRBJ1-2; 7 bases are shared with TRBD1. V dropped 3 bases and J dropped 8; count of bases not matched to a gene: 9. The CDR3 contains 14 residues. Germline V lookup: CDR1 MNHNS, CDR2 SASEGT. The CDR3 reads CASSDPGQWKGYTF. The CDR3 DNA reads as TGTGCCAGCAGTGATCCGGGACAGTGGAAGGGCTACACCTTC.

The chain has TRBV5-5 and TRBJ2-1; TRBD2 matches at 10 bases. Per germline, CDR1 SGHKS and CDR2 YYEKEE (reference sequence). The CDR3 runs 17 residues. Trimming took 3 bases from V and 6 from J; bases not matched to a gene: 12. This CDR3 reads CASSSVFSGGSLNEQFF. The CDR3 nucleotides are TGTGCCAGCAGCTCCGTTTTTAGCGGGGGGTCTCTCAATGAGCAGTTCTTC. Combining the CDR3 with reference TRBV5-5 and TRBJ2-1 gives the whole variable domain DAGVTQSPTHLIKTRGQQVTLRCSPISGHKSVSWYQQVLGQGPQFIFQYYEKEERGRGNFPDRFSARQFPNYSSELNVNALLLGDSALYLCASSSVFSGGSLNEQFFGPGTRLTVL.

V usage is TRBV7-8 and J usage is TRBJ2-1; D may be TRBD1 (5 bases). Trimming shortened V by 4 bases and J by 9 bases, and 16 bases separated the two germline ends. Germline CDR1 reads SGHVS; CDR2 reads FQNEAQ. The CDR3 sequence is 14 residues long. The CDR3 bases are TGTGCCAGCAGCTCAGACAGCCAAAACGGTGAGCAGTTCTTC. It is translated as CASSSDSQNGEQFF.

The V gene is TRBV19, the J gene TRBJ1-1, with D hard to call. The CDR3 spans 13 residues. CDR1 and CDR2 from the germline V gene are LNHDA and SQIVND (reference sequence). V was pared by 3 bases and J by 1 base, with 6 bases between. The CDR3 DNA follows: TGTGCCAGTAGTATTGGACCGAACACTGAAGCTTTCTTT. Amino acid sequence: CASSIGPNTEAFF.

The gene calls are TRBV6-5 and TRBJ1-5, with TRBD1 as a possible D gene (6 bases). The CDR3 length is 12 residues. V shed 5 bases and J shed 7 bases, with 9 bases lying between them. Germline loops: CDR1 MNHEY, CDR2 SVGAGI. The CDR3 DNA reads as TGTGCCAGCAGTCCGAGGGGGCAGCCCCAGCATTTT. Its protein product is CASSPRGQPQHF.

The chain couples TRBV19 to TRBJ1-1; 7 bases fit TRBD1. This CDR3 is 15 amino acids long. Trimming took 6 bases from V and 3 from J; bases not matched to a gene: 10. CDR1 and CDR2 (germline): LNHDA, SQIVND (reference sequence). The CDR3 region has the DNA TGTGCCAGTAGAAGTAACAGGGGAGGGGACACTGAAGCTTTCTTT. Its translation: CASRSNRGGDTEAFF.

The chain has TRBV5-8 and TRBJ2-1; the D gene is possibly TRBD1 (6 bases). The germline gives CDR1 SGHTS, CDR2 YDEGEE. V was pared by 2 bases and J by 2 bases, with 14 bases between. The CDR3 sequence is 16 residues long. CDR3 nucleotides: TGTGCCAGCAGCTTCGGTAACACAGGGCCCTACAATGAGCAGTTCTTC. This encodes CASSFGNTGPYNEQFF.

The chain recombines TRBV7-2 with TRBJ2-1; D might be TRBD1 (7 bases). This CDR3 has 15 amino acids. CDR1 and CDR2 from the germline V gene are SGHTA and FQGNSA. V was cut by 7 bases and J by 5 bases, with 18 bases left in between. This CDR3 is CASIEEGARNNEQFF. CDR3 nucleotides: TGTGCCAGCATCGAGGAGGGGGCGCGAAACAATGAGCAGTTCTTC.